This T cell receptor (beta chain) was obtained from a study of T cell responses to AZD1222 COVID-19 vaccine (dated by TCRdb to the early 2020s). Study-wide context: TCR sequencing covered roughly 230 trial participants: approximately 200 given two doses of AZD1222 and approximately 26 given two doses of MenACWY control vaccine. Trial participants were enrolled by age into subgroups of 18-55, 56-69 and 70-plus years, and around 150, 29 and 61 TCR-sequenced participants, respectively, were included in these subgroups.

Results and caveats for the whole study, not just this receptor: Vaccine-associated CD4 TCRs spanned the whole spike protein, with dominant responses in regions 160-218 and 743-854. No day 14 peak-response samples were available, so repertoires were characterized only after the peak T cell response. Epitopes outside the regions mutated in the B.1.351 and B.1.1.7 variants were reportedly recognized by nearly half of the unique spike-specific TCRs. Spike-specific TCR breadth and depth rose significantly after two AZD1222 doses compared with day 0 and with MenACWY recipients. Only a handful of AZD1222 recipients were SARS-CoV-2 seropositive at baseline, limiting conclusions about previously exposed vaccinees. In the small 56-69-year group, the increase in depth fell short of significance, most likely because of low power. Participants were mostly white British and included more females than males, and it was suggested by the authors that clonal diversity may have been underestimated.

With regard to this clone: The specificity of this receptor is unknown.

The CDR3 regions of human TCRbeta chains were analyzed by immunosequencing. On the study's bioinformatics: Repertoire TCRs were matched against a reference library of SARS-CoV-2-specific TCRs generated with the MIRA antigen-specificity platform. Breadth meant the fraction of unique TCRs that were SARS-CoV-2-associated, whereas depth meant the fraction of total T cells that were SARS-CoV-2-associated. Using the MIRA data, every spike-specific TCR was mapped to the spike region that the TCR reacted to and assigned to either a CD4 or a CD8 class. Log10-transformed breadth and depth values were compared by one-way ANOVA with Sidak's multiple comparisons tests. TCRdb obtained this table from immuneACCESS and retained in-frame rearrangements with V and J assigned. These tables miss some clones; where compared with another copy, unresolved V genes account for less than half of the shortfall, and the remainder is unexplained. Clone size and the V and J calls come from that table; the DNA yielded D and trimming. The sample's own table lists 150,000 or so clones. The ten largest account for around 2.2% of the sample.

The sample's time point label, decoded: baseline before first vaccination. Vaccinee samples came from UK trials COV001 and COV002, including a single-blind randomized controlled phase 2/3 trial of AZD1222 (ChAdOx1 nCoV-19) in healthy adults. Trial participant PBMC samples were collected at day 0 and day 28 after the second dose for TCRbeta chain sequencing. Reading from cysteine to phenylalanine, the CDR3 counts 15 amino acids. The CDR3 DNA has 45 bases and is translated from base 1. V is shortened by 7 bases, J by 3 bases, and the region joining them spans 18 bases. The germline V gene gives CDR1 as MGHDK and CDR2 as SYGVNS.

The receptor comes from an adult in good health. Sequencing was carried out using peripheral blood. The rearrangement combines TRBV25-1 with TRBJ1-1, and possibly TRBD1, on 5 matching bases. The nucleotides are TGTGCCAGCACACCTGGTGGGGGGAGGGACACTGAAGCTTTCTTT. Its protein reads: CASTPGGGRDTEAFF.